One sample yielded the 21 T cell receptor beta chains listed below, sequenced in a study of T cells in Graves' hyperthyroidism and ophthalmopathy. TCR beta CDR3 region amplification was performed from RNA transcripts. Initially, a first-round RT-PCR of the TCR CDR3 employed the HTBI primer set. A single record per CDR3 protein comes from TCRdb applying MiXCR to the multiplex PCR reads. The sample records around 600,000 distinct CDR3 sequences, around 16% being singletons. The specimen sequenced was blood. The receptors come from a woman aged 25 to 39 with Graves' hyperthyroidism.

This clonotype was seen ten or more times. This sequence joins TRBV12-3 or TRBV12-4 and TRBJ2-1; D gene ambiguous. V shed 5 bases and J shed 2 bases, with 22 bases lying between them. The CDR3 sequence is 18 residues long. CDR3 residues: CASSPRPQPTRPYNEQFF. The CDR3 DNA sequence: TGTGCCAGCAGTCCCCGACCACAGCCAACCAGGCCCTACAATGAGCAGTTCTTC.

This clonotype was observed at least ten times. CDR3 sequence (DNA): TGCAGTGCTAGAGATAGCGGGAGAGCAGATACGCAGTATTTT. Its translation: CSARDSGRADTQYF. The rearrangement joins TRBV20-1 to TRBJ2-3, with 9 bases lining up with TRBD2. The germline CDR1 and CDR2 sequences are DFQATT and SNEGSKA (reference sequence). The CDR3 consists of 14 residues. V shed 0 bases and J 4 bases; nucleotides not matched to a gene: 2.

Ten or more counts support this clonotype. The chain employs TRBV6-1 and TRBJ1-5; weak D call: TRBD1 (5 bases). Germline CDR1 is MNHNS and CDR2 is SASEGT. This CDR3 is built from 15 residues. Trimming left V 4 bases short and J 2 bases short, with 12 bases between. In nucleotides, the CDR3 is TGTGCCAGCAGTGGCGGGGGGACGGGCAATCAGCCCCAGCATTTT. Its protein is CASSGGGTGNQPQHF.

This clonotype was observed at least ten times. DNA of the CDR3: TGTGCCAGCAGCTCCGGACCGATTAACTATGGCTACACCTTC. Amino acids: CASSSGPINYGYTF. This chain joins TRBV28 and TRBJ1-2; D gene unclear. The CDR3 extends over 14 amino acids. Trimming cost V 6 bases and J 1 base, with 12 bases left between them. CDR1 and CDR2 from the germline V gene are MDHEN and SYDVKM.

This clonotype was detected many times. In DNA form, the CDR3 reads TGTGCCTGGAGACCGGGACTACCTAATTACGAGCAGTACTTC. Its protein is CAWRPGLPNYEQYF. The chain joins TRBV30 to TRBJ2-7; 7 bases line up with TRBD2. The CDR3 totals 14 residues. Germline CDR1 reads GTSNPN; CDR2 reads SVGIG (reference sequence). V gave up 3 bases and J gave up 4 bases; unmatched junction bases: 9.

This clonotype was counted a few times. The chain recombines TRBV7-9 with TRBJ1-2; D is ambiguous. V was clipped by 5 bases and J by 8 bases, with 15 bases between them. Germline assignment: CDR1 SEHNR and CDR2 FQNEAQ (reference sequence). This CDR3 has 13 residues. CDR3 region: CASSPDAPGGYTF. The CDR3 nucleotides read TGTGCCAGCAGCCCGGACGCCCCAGGAGGCTACACCTTC.

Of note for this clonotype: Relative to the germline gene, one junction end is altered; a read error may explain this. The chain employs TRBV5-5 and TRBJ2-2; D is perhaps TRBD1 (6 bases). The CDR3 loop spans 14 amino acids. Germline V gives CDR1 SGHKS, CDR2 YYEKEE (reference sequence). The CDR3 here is CASSYTGPTGELFF. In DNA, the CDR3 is TGTGCCAGCAGCTACACAGGGCCTACCGGGGAACTGTTTTTT.

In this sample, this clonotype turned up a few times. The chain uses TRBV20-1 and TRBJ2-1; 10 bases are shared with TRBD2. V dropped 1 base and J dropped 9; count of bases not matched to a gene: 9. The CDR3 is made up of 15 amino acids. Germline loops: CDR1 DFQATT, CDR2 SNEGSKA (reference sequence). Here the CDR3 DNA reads TGCAGTGCTAGAGTAATAGCGGGAGGTTGGAGTGAGCAGTTCTTC. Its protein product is CSARVIAGGWSEQFF.

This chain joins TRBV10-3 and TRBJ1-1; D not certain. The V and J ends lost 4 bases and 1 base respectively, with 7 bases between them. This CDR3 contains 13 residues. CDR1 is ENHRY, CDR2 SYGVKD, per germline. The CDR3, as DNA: TGTGCCATCAGTGTTGGCAAGAACACTGAAGCTTTCTTT. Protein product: CAISVGKNTEAFF.

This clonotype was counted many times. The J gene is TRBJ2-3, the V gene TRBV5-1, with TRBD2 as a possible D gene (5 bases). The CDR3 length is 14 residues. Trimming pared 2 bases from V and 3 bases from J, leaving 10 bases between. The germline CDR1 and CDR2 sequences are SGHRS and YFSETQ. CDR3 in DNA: TGCGCCAGCAGCTTACAGACTACTACAGATACGCAGTATTTT. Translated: CASSLQTTTDTQYF.

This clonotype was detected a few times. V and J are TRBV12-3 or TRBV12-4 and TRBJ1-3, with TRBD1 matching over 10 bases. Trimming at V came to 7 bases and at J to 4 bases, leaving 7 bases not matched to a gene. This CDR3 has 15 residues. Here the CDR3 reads CASTQTGGEGNTIYF. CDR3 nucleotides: TGTGCCAGCACCCAGACAGGGGGCGAAGGAAACACCATATATTTT.

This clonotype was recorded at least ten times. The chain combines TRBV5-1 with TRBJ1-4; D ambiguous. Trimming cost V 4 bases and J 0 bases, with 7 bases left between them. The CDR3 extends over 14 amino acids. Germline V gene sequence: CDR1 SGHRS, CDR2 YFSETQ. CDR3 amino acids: CASSPVPTNEKLFF. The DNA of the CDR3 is TGCGCCAGCAGCCCCGTTCCAACTAATGAAAAACTGTTTTTT.

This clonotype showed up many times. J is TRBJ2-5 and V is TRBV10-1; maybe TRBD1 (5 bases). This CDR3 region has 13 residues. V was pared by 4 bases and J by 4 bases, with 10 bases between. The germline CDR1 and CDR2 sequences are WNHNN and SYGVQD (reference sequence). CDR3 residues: CASSGQNGETQYF. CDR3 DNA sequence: TGCGCCAGCAGTGGACAGAACGGAGAGACCCAGTACTTC.

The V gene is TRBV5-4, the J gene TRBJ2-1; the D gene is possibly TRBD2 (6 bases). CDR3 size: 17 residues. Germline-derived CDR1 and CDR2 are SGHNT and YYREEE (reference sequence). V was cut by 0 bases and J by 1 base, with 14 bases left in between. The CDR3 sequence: CASSLAPLARSYNEQFF. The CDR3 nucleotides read TGTGCCAGCAGCTTGGCTCCCCTAGCGAGGTCCTACAATGAGCAGTTCTTC.

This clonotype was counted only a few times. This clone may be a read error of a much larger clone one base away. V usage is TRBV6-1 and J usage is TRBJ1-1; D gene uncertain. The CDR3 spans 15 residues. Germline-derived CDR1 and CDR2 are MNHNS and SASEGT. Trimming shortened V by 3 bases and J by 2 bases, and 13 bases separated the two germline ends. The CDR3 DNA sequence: TGTGCCAGCAGTGAGCAGGCAACCCCTAACACTGAAGCTTTCTTT. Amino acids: CASSEQATPNTEAFF.

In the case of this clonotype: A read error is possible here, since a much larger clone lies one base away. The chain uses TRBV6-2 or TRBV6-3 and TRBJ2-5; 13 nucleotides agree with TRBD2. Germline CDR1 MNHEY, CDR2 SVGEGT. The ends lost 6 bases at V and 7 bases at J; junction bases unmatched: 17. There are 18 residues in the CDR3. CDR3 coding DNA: TGTGCCAGCAGAGAGGGGACTAGCGGGACGGTCGGGGGAGGGACCCAGTACTTC. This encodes CASREGTSGTVGGGTQYF.

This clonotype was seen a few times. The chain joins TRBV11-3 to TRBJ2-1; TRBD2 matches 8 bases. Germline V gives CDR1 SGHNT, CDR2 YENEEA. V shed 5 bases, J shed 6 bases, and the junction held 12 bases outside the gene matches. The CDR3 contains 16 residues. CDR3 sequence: CASSPSAGGYCNEQFF. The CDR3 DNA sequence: TGTGCCAGCAGCCCTAGCGCGGGAGGCTACTGCAATGAGCAGTTCTTC.

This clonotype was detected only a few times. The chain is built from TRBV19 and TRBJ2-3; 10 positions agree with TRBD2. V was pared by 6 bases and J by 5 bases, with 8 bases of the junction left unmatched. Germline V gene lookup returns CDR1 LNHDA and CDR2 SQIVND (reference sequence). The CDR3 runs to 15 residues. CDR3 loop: CASRDLAGVGDTQYF. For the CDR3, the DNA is TGTGCCAGTAGGGATCTAGCGGGAGTGGGAGATACGCAGTATTTT.

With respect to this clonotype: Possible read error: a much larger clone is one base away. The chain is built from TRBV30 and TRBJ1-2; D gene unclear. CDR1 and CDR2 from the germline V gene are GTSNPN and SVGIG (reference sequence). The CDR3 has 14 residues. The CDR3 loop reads CAWRILWGDYGCTF. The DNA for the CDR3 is TGTGCCTGGAGGATTTTATGGGGAGACTATGGCTGCACCTTC.

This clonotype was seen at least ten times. CDR3 amino acids: CASSVGQGYQETQYF. The DNA of the CDR3 is TGTGCCAGCAGCGTAGGACAGGGGTACCAAGAGACCCAGTACTTC. This chain connects TRBV9 to TRBJ2-5; 8 positions match TRBD1. CDR3 length: 15 residues. From germline, CDR1 is SGDLS and CDR2 YYNGEE. Germline trimming cut 0 bases from V and 0 bases from J; bases unmatched to any gene: 1. Complete variable domain (other parts from reference TRBV9 and TRBJ2-5): DSGVTQTPKHLITATGQRVTLRCSPRSGDLSVYWYQQSLDQGLQFLIQYYNGEERAKGNILERFSAQQFPDLHSELNLSSLELGDSALYFCASSVGQGYQETQYFGPGTRLLVL.

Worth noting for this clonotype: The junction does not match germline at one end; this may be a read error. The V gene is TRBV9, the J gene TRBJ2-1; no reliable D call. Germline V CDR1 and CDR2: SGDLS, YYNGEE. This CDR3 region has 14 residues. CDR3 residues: CASSPVSENNERFF. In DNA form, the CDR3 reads TGTGCCAGCAGCCCCGTATCCGAAAACAATGAGCGGTTCTTC.